This record looks at one T cell receptor beta chain sequence and its context. No antigen is known for it. Per-base quality was not reported, and no clone a single base away is much larger than it. This sample is part of a study of cytomegalovirus exposure and HLA in healthy donors (dated by TCRdb to about 2017). Regarding the study in general: An earlier analysis of roughly 500 of the donors reported around 280 Gb of sequence data and 117 million unique TCR beta sequences obtained from about 180 million T cells. An early release covering about 600 HLA-typed donors comprised roughly 300 gigabases of sequencing data and approximately 85 million unique TCR sequences. The genetic ancestry cluster associated with self-reported Caucasian donors included 81% of the roughly 410 genotyped donors. The study was designed to test whether signatures of past pathogen exposure could be identified by cataloging public T cell receptors. The study used immunosequencing to profile the T cell repertoires of under 700 subjects and linked those repertoires to cytomegalovirus serostatus. In addition to the first cohort of approximately 650 subjects, a separate validation cohort of 130 or so different subjects was used. High-throughput TCR immunosequencing, statistical association of individual TCRs with disease status, and machine learning were combined to predict cytomegalovirus infection status. To study patterns of TCR occurrence, a later analysis re-analyzed previously published TCR beta repertoires from around 660 donors and added high-resolution HLA genotyping. Rather than using new phenotypic data, the later analysis identified candidate immune exposures from TCR beta sequences and from how often those sequences occurred across donors. In an earlier analysis of around 540 of the donors, high-throughput TCR beta sequencing was used to judge whether each TCR beta V gene segment behaved as functional or pseudogenic. Donor age, sex, ethnicity and CMV serostatus were collected together with the repertoire data. In a later genetic analysis, genome-wide SNP genotypes for about three fifths of the roughly 670 donors were used, and that subset was treated as a discovery cohort. All discovery cohort repertoires had been generated on a single sequencing platform. Class I and class II HLA loci were covered by the typing at four-digit resolution. Typing coverage varied by locus: about 620-640 donors for A, B, C, DRB1 and DQB1; approximately 500 for DQA1; approximately 610 for DPA1; around 490 for DPB1. Because of strong linkage in the cohort, five DR-DQ haplotypes were treated as single units for association and clustering. On average, roughly 240,000 unique TCR beta nucleotide sequences were sequenced per donor among a few hundred genotyped donors of the cohort, with roughly 18% of those sequences being non-productive.

CDR1 SGHNT and CDR2 YYREEE are derived from the germline V gene (reference sequence). The junction shows trimming of 2 bases on V and 0 bases on J, plus 7 bases between the germline ends. Its CDR3 holds 14 amino acids, cysteine through phenylalanine. Of the read, only the CDR3 DNA is kept; its 42 bases are in frame from base 1. Library generation was performed with the immunoSEQ multiplex PCR assay. A mixture of 60 forward primers for TCR Vbeta segments and 13 reverse primers for TCR Jbeta segments was used in the multiplex PCR. Amplification of the CDR3 region of rearranged TCR beta genes was performed with a multiplex PCR assay on genomic DNA. On the Illumina HiSeq System, the amplified TCR beta libraries were sequenced as 87-base-pair reads. The published analysis was carried out like this. In a later analysis, about 80 million unique TCR beta chains were counted across the approximately 640 repertoires, and some 10 million of these chains were shared by at least two donors. Raw reads were error-corrected and collapsed into unique sequences with a nearest-neighbor algorithm that merged closely related sequences to remove PCR and sequencing errors. CDR3 sequences were aligned to IMGT reference sequences to assign V, D and J gene segments. Each retained sequence needed at least a six-nucleotide match to both a V gene segment and a J gene segment. A rearrangement counted as productive if the CDR3 had no stop codons and remained in frame with V and J, and every other rearrangement counted as non-productive. CDR3 was defined by IMGT convention, running from the second conserved V-encoded cysteine to the conserved J-encoded phenylalanine. The earlier analysis of 450 to 750 of the donors excluded any sequence lacking an unambiguous match to a single V gene segment. In an earlier analysis of approximately 590 of the donors, V segments were called functional above 56.7% productive rearrangements and were called segregating when the between-donor standard deviation exceeded 5%. To diagnose cytomegalovirus status from the catalog of TCR beta chain sequences, a statistical classification framework was built. In a later analysis, V and J genes were assigned by comparing TCR nucleotide sequences against IMGT/GENE-DB human TR gene sequences. In a later analysis, CDR3 sequences and most-parsimonious VDJ recombination scenarios were assigned using the TCRdist pipeline. In a later analysis, every TCR beta chain was defined by the combination of its CDR3 amino acid sequence and its V-gene family, and reads without a unique V-gene family were dropped. A later analysis removed 550 to 700 highly shared, low-generation-probability nucleotide sequences to deal with suspected cross-contamination and a sequencing artifact. In a later analysis, a clonal expansion index for each public chain was calculated from normalized within-repertoire ranks of inferred template counts. In a later analysis, generation probabilities were computed with a VDJ recombination model fitted to out-of-frame rearrangements, and the resulting probabilities were checked against IGoR. A later analysis scored TCR-TCR, TCR-HLA and TCR-CMV co-occurrence with hypergeometric tests, applying a repertoire-size bias correction to TCR pairs. False discovery rates were estimated in a later analysis by permuting HLA or CMV assignments 20 times. In a later analysis, co-occurring TCRs were grouped with DBSCAN, and TCRdist sequence similarity was added when clustering was performed within HLA-allele-positive subsets. For co-occurrence clustering, repertoires with fewer than 30,000 or more than 120,000 public chains were excluded, along with roughly 5 repertoires with anomalous nucleotide sharing. The clones in this table, taken by TCRdb from immuneACCESS, are in-frame only. Not every clone is retained; where verified, under half of the shortfall comes from an unresolved V gene, and the cause of the rest is unknown. That table is the source of V, J and clone size, and D and trimming were worked out from the DNA. This sample is represented by approximately 200,000 clones; roughly four fifths of them were singletons. Of the sample, about 3% is held by the ten largest clones.

The cohort consisted of more than 650 healthy bone marrow donors. At the time of sampling, every cohort member was nominally healthy, though immune exposures that went unrecorded were likely present. The donor tested CMV seropositive and was one of the 289 seropositive cohort members. Each donor provided a peripheral blood sample, and peripheral blood mononuclear cells were used for TCR beta sequencing. The Qiagen DNeasy Blood Extraction Kit was used to extract genomic DNA from the blood cell samples. Study-wide conclusions, independent of this receptor: In a later analysis, 16,951 TCR beta sequences were associated with specific HLA alleles at a false discovery rate of 0.05. The earlier analysis of fewer than 750 of the donors excluded approximately 17 rarely observed V segments, including chromosome 9 orphons, because counts were too low. This cohort had only TCR beta chains sequenced, and the lack of alpha or paired-chain data limited which features could be detected. A later analysis reported that several top co-occurrence clusters appeared linked to parvovirus B19, influenza, CMV and Epstein-Barr virus. V-gene and J-gene trimming of TCR beta chains was associated with a missense DCLRE1C variant in a later genetic analysis, and the association was replicated in an independent cohort. A total of 150 to 200 TCR beta chains were listed by the study as associated with cytomegalovirus. When HLA alleles, especially DR and DQ, strongly co-occurred, TCR associations were difficult to assign to individual alleles. Sequencing depth was assumed to be roughly uniform across donors in the presence/absence analyses, though that assumption may not hold. The 87-base-pair reads could not distinguish some IMGT-functional V segments, including TRBV6-2 and TRBV6-3, so those segments were excluded. A group of highly shared sequence variants was considered likely to be a technical artifact of the sequencing pipeline. Most TCR sequences were observed very rarely across donors, whereas some public TCRs were present in many individuals. A few of the identified cytomegalovirus-associated TCR beta chains were confirmed in vitro to be specific for cytomegalovirus antigens. The classifier was reported to diagnose cytomegalovirus status with high specificity and sensitivity in both the original cohort and the validation cohort. Linkage disequilibrium might explain the correlated functional status among segregating V segments, but an unknown experimental factor could not be excluded. In an earlier analysis of about 550 of the donors, most TCR beta V segments were observed in productive rearrangements about 87% or about 30% of the time, broadly matching IMGT annotations. A further reported finding was that TCR beta sequences accurately predicted the HLA-A and HLA-B alleles for most subjects in the first cohort. According to a later analysis, TCR association rates differed among HLA loci, with DRB1 alleles showing the most associated TCRs and HLA-C alleles showing the fewest. Because HLA typing was unavailable for some donors at each locus, only the typed subset was used in association tests. Compared with the roughly 710-donor mean, donors in an Asian-associated ancestry cluster had fewer N-insertions in productive TCRs, according to a later genetic analysis. The only immune exposure information available for the cohort was CMV serostatus. According to a later analysis, most CMV-associated TCR beta chains appeared to be HLA-restricted, and the HLA associations seemed to be driven largely by CMV exposure. According to the authors, the approach could potentially be generalized to other disease states and immunological phenotypes. Compared with equally common non-associated chains, HLA-associated TCR beta chains in a later analysis were more clonally expanded and had lower generation probabilities.

Sequencing used PBMCs. The sequence is built from TRBV5-4 and TRBJ2-3, with TRBD2 as a weak D call on 6 bases. The clonotype originates from a woman in her twenties or thirties in good health and CMV-seropositive. CDR3 protein: CASSFAGSTDTQYF. DNA sequence: TGTGCCAGCAGCTTTGCGGGAAGCACAGATACGCAGTATTTT.